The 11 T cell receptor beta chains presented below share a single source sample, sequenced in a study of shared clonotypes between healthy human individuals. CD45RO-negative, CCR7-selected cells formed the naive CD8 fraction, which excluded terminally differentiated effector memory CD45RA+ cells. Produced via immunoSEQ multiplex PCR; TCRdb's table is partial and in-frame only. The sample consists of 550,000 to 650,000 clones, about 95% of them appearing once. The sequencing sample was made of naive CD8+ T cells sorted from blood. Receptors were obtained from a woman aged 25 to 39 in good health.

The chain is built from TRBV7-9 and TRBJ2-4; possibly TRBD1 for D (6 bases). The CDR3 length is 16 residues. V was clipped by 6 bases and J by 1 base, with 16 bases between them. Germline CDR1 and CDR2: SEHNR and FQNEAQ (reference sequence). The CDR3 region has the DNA TGTGCCAGCAGTCCCGACAGGTCGGGGGCCAAAAACATTCAGTACTTC. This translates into CASSPDRSGAKNIQYF.

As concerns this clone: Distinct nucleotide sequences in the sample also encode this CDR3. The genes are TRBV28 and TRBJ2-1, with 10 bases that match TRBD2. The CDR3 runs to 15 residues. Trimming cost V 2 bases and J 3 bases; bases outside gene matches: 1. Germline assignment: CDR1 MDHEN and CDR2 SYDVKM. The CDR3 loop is CASSLLAGVYNEQFF. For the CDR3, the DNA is TGTGCCAGCAGTTTACTAGCGGGGGTCTACAATGAGCAGTTCTTC.

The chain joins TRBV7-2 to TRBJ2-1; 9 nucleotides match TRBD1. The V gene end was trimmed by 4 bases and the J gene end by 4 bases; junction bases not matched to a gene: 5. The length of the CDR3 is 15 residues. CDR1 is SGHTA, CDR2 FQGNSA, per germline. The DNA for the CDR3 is TGTGCCAGCAGCTACACCGGGACAGGGTACAATGAGCAGTTCTTC. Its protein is CASSYTGTGYNEQFF.

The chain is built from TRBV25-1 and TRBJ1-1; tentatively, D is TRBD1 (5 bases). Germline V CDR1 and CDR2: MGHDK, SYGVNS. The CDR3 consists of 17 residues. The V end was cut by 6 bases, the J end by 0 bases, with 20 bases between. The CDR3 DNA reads TGTGCCAGCAGGGCTCAGGGCTCCCTTCTTGTGAACACTGAAGCTTTCTTT. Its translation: CASRAQGSLLVNTEAFF.

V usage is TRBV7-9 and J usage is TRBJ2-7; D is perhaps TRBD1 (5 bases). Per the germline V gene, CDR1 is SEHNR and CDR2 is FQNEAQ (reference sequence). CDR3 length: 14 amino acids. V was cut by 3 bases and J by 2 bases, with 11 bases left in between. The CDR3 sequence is CASSLVRVPYEQYF. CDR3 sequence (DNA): TGTGCCAGCAGCTTGGTCAGGGTCCCCTACGAGCAGTACTTC.

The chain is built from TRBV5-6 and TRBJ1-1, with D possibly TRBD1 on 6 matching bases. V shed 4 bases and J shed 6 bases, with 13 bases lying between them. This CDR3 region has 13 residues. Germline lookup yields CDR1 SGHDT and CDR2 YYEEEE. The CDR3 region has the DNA TGTGCCAGCAGCGGTGGACAGAGTCCTGAAGCTTTCTTT. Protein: CASSGGQSPEAFF.

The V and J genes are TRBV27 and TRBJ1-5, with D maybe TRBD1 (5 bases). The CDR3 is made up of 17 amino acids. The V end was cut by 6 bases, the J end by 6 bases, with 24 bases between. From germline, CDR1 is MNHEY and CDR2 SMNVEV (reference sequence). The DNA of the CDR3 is TGTGCCAGCAGCCCAGATTGGGGACCTAAAAGTATTCAGCCCCAGCATTTT. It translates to CASSPDWGPKSIQPQHF.

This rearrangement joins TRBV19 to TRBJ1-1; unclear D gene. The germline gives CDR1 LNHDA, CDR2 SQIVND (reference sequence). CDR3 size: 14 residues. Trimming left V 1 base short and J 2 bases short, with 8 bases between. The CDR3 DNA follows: TGTGCCAGTAGTATAGCAGAGACCAACACTGAAGCTTTCTTT. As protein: CASSIAETNTEAFF.

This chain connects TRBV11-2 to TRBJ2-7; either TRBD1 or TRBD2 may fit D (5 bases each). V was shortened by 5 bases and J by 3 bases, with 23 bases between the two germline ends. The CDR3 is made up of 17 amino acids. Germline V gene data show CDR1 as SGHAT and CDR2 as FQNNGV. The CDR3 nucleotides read TGTGCCAGCAGCGCACCACAGGTTTTGGGGGTGGTCTACGAGCAGTACTTC. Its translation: CASSAPQVLGVVYEQYF.

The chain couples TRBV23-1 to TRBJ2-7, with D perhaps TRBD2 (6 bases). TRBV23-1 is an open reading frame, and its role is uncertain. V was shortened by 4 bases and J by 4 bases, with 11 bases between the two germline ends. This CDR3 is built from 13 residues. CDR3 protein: CASSRSSGYEQYF. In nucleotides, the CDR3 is TGCGCCAGCAGTCGTAGTAGCGGATACGAGCAGTACTTC.

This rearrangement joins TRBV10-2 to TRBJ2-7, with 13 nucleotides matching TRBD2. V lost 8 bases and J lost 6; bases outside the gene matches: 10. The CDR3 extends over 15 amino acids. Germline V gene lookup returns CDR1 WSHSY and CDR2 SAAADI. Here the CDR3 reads CASSWTSGSGAEQYF. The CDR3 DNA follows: TGCGCCAGCTCCTGGACTAGCGGGAGTGGGGCCGAGCAGTACTTC.